The TCR beta chain described here comes from a study of blood T cell repertoires in COVID-19. TCRdb's table, derived via immunoSEQ multiplex PCR, lists solely in-frame clones and lacks some. Among 350,000 or so clones listed, roughly nine tenths were seen once. The junction had 7 bases not matched to a gene; V was cut back by 4 bases and J by 5 bases. Germline V gene lookup returns CDR1 SGHRS and CDR2 YFSETQ. The CDR3 spans 15 residues. Enrolled through a virtual design, the participants were between 18 and 89 years of age and came from 24 US areas. Recovered participants had two consecutive negative NP/OP PCR tests, healthcare professional clearance, or symptom resolution.

The chain employs TRBV5-1 and TRBJ1-3; 9 bases match TRBD1. This sequence originates from a woman between 25 and 40 years old who had recovered from COVID-19. Sequenced sample: PBMCs or T cells enriched from blood (not recorded which). The CDR3 DNA follows: TGCGCCAGCAGCCTACAGGGGGCGTCAAGAAACACCATATATTTT. Translating gives CASSLQGASRNTIYF.